This T cell receptor beta chain was retrieved from a study of cytomegalovirus exposure and HLA in healthy donors. About the research overall: Drawn from HLA-typed donors, about 85 million unique TCRs were held in an early data release. Study-level results: Later work found most CMV-associated TCR beta chains apparently HLA-restricted. An ancestry cluster, one associated with Asian ancestry, reportedly showed fewer N-insertions than the roughly 610-donor mean in a later analysis. Near-uniform donor sequencing depth was presumed by presence/absence analyses.

Remarks on this clone: Its antigen is unknown.

The CDR3 length is 14 residues. The germline V and J ends were trimmed by 4 bases and 2 bases, with 10 bases remaining between them. CDR1 and CDR2 (germline): SGDLS, YYNGEE. With 60 Vbeta and 13 Jbeta primers, the PCR was carried out. Profiling relied on immunoSEQ multiplex PCR, and the TCRdb table lists in-frame clones only, not all of them. The table records over 95,000 clones, about 78% of them present only once. The material sequenced was PBMCs. This receptor was identified in a woman between 35 and 50 years old in good health and CMV-seropositive. The chain has TRBV9 and TRBJ1-3, with D unclear. The CDR3 DNA follows: TGTGCCAGCAGCCCGCCCGGGACTGGAAACACCATATATTTT. It codes for CASSPPGTGNTIYF.